This is a list of T cell receptor beta chains from one sample in a study of blood T cell repertoires in COVID-19. TCRdb keeps only in-frame clones here, not all; method: immunoSEQ multiplex PCR. The sample has about 310,000 clones; roughly 87% are singletons. Sequenced input: PBMCs or T cells enriched from blood (not recorded which). The source of these receptors is a woman aged 18-30 years who had recovered from COVID-19. Each CDR3 is given without its conserved first and last residue. A D gene is named only where the DNA matches it firmly.

>TRBV11-3|TRBJ1-1|.
ASSSRHGTEAF
>TRBV7-2|TRBJ1-1|.
ASSLDGRVRAGAF
>TRBV5-1|TRBJ1-2|TRBD1
ASSPDRDGYT
>TRBV9|TRBJ1-2|.
ASSVVSGSGTTDHVYGYT
>TRBV27|TRBJ1-2|.
ASSLTGTGDGYT
>TRBV10-3|TRBJ1-6|TRBD1
ATRQDRANSPLH
>TRBV18|TRBJ1-3|TRBD1
ASSPGQGSSGNTIY
>TRBV27|TRBJ1-6|.
ASSEVVNSPLH
>TRBV5-1|TRBJ2-1|TRBD2
ASQAGSQGNEQF
>TRBV11-2|TRBJ2-1|TRBD2
ASSLPGRAAYNEQF
>TRBV14|TRBJ2-1|TRBD1
ASSPDRVTYNEQF
>TRBV11-1|TRBJ1-2|.
ASSRQQGGYT